Presented here are 29 T cell receptor beta chains from one specimen sequenced in a study of OX40 agonist ivuxolimab in advanced cancers. The repertoire was sequenced with immunoSEQ multiplex PCR; TCRdb's copy has only in-frame clones and lacks some. The table lists approximately 13,000 clones, over 75% of them singletons, with more than 20% in the top ten. The sample consisted of CD4+ or CD8+ T cells sorted from blood, taken in a trial of the OX40 agonist ivuxolimab. The receptors shown here come from an adult with an advanced solid tumor such as melanoma, head and neck, liver or kidney cancer.

This chain links TRBV19 with TRBJ1-4, with D uncertain. The ends were cut back, 6 bases at V and 3 bases at J, with 8 bases in the middle. The CDR3 has 13 amino acids. Germline V gives CDR1 LNHDA, CDR2 SQIVND (reference sequence). The CDR3: CASRGSPNEKLFF. The CDR3 DNA reads as TGTGCCAGTAGAGGGTCCCCTAATGAAAAACTGTTTTTT.

The rearrangement uses TRBV7-3 and TRBJ1-3; TRBD1 is a possible D gene (5 bases). This CDR3 is built from 15 residues. V was pared by 5 bases and J by 2 bases, with 13 bases between. Per germline, CDR1 SGHTA and CDR2 FQGTGA. Here the CDR3 DNA reads TGTGCCAGCAGCCGTGAGGGGTCCCCTGGAAACACCATATATTTT. This sequence encodes CASSREGSPGNTIYF.

V and J are TRBV25-1 and TRBJ2-7, with 11 bases aligning to TRBD2. The CDR3 sequence is 16 residues long. Germline-derived CDR1 and CDR2 are MGHDK and SYGVNS. V dropped 4 bases and J dropped 4; count of bases not matched to a gene: 9. The CDR3 region has the DNA TGTGCCAGCAGTGTCTCTAGCGGGAGGTCCTTTTACGAGCAGTACTTC. It translates to CASSVSSGRSFYEQYF.

The V and J genes are TRBV6-1 and TRBJ2-7, with 14 positions matching TRBD2. The length of the CDR3 is 15 residues. The V gene's germline CDR1 is MNHNS and CDR2 SASEGT. J lost 4 bases, V lost 4 bases, and 3 bases had no gene match. CDR3 in amino acids: CASSATSGRVYEQYF. CDR3 in DNA: TGTGCCAGCAGTGCGACTAGCGGGAGGGTATACGAGCAGTACTTC.

This clone occurred once. The rearrangement uses TRBV29-1 and TRBJ2-7; TRBD2 might be the D (5 bases). The CDR3 covers 13 residues. V gave up 6 bases and J gave up 3 bases, with 15 bases separating them. CDR1 is SQVTM, CDR2 ANQGSEA, per germline. The DNA for the CDR3 is TGCAGCGTCCAACTTCGGGGTTACTACGAGCAGTACTTC. Its translation is CSVQLRGYYEQYF.

This clone was seen more than once but under ten times. The gene calls are TRBV6-6 and TRBJ1-3; D remains ambiguous. This CDR3 is built from 11 residues. The germline CDR1 and CDR2 sequences are MNHNY and SVGAGI (reference sequence). Here the CDR3 DNA reads TGTGGCGTAAGCTCTGGAAACACCATATATTTT. This encodes CGVSSGNTIYF.

CDR3 loop: CASSADRDRAYEQYF. CDR3 nucleotides: TGTGCCAGCAGCGCGGACCGGGACAGGGCCTACGAGCAGTACTTC. The J gene is TRBJ2-7, the V gene TRBV9, with 9 positions matching TRBD1. V dropped 3 bases and J dropped 2; count of bases not matched to a gene: 6. Germline-derived CDR1 and CDR2 are SGDLS and YYNGEE. The CDR3 runs to 15 residues.

The chain couples TRBV5-6 to TRBJ1-2; possible D gene TRBD1, 5 bases. Deletions cut 0 bases from V and 8 bases from J, with 11 bases between. The CDR3 has 13 amino acids. Germline V CDR1 and CDR2: SGHDT, YYEEEE. In DNA, the CDR3 is TGTGCCAGCAGCTTGGGGGACGTACCGGGCTACACCTTC. It codes for CASSLGDVPGYTF.

The chain couples TRBV27 to TRBJ2-1; a weak D match, TRBD2 (6 bases). V dropped 4 bases and J dropped 9 bases, with 7 bases sitting between them. CDR3 length: 11 amino acids. The germline CDR1 and CDR2 sequences are MNHEY and SMNVEV (reference sequence). The CDR3: CASSWGGEQFF. The CDR3, as DNA: TGTGCCAGCAGTTGGGGAGGTGAGCAGTTCTTC.

This rearrangement joins TRBV29-1 to TRBJ1-3, with D perhaps matching TRBD1 (5 bases). CDR1 SQVTM and CDR2 ANQGSEA come from the germline V gene. With 6 bases removed from V and 3 bases from J, the gap between germline ends came to 12 bases. This CDR3 has 13 amino acids. In DNA, the CDR3 is TGCAGCGTGAGTCGGGACGGTGGAAACACCATATATTTT. Protein: CSVSRDGGNTIYF.

As concerns this clone: Other nucleotide sequences from this sample produce the same CDR3. The rearrangement uses TRBV27 and TRBJ2-1; D remains unclear. V lost 2 bases, J lost 5 bases, and 7 bases lay in between. The CDR3 runs 13 residues. Germline V gene lookup returns CDR1 MNHEY and CDR2 SMNVEV (reference sequence). CDR3 sequence reads: CASSLRPNNEQFF. The CDR3 coding sequence is TGTGCCAGCAGTTTAAGACCGAACAATGAGCAGTTCTTC.

The chain employs TRBV6-4 and TRBJ2-1; a possible D gene is TRBD2 (5 bases). Germline V gene lookup returns CDR1 MRHNA and CDR2 SNTAGT. Trimming left V 4 bases short and J 7 bases short, with 17 bases between. The CDR3 is 15 residues long. The chain's CDR3 is CASSGRPAGENEQFF. The DNA of the CDR3 is TGTGCCAGCAGTGGGCGTCCGGCCGGGGAGAATGAGCAGTTCTTC.

V usage is TRBV28 and J usage is TRBJ2-5; 7 bases fit TRBD2. Germline CDR1 is MDHEN and CDR2 is SYDVKM. This CDR3 is 19 amino acids long. After removal of 1 base from V and 0 bases from J, the junction contained 14 bases not matched to a gene. The CDR3 sequence: CASSLSSSGPTPYQETQYF. DNA for the CDR3: TGTGCCAGCAGTTTATCGTCTAGCGGCCCGACCCCGTACCAAGAGACCCAGTACTTC.

The chain recombines TRBV27 with TRBJ2-1; 9 nucleotides line up with TRBD2. In germline, CDR1 is MNHEY, CDR2 SMNVEV (reference sequence). This CDR3 contains 17 residues. V dropped 1 base and J dropped 7; count of bases not matched to a gene: 11. For the CDR3, the DNA is TGTGCCAGCAGTTTATTATCCCTAGCGGGAATGTTTAATGAGCAGTTCTTC. As protein: CASSLLSLAGMFNEQFF.

This clone was recorded once. This rearrangement joins TRBV27 to TRBJ1-5; no firm D call. Trimming shortened V by 7 bases and J by 0 bases, and 13 bases separated the two germline ends. This CDR3 has 15 amino acids. Germline values: CDR1 MNHEY, CDR2 SMNVEV (reference sequence). The DNA of the CDR3 is TGTGCCAGCAAACCTCGGCCTTATAGCAATCAGCCCCAGCATTTT. Its protein product is CASKPRPYSNQPQHF.

The chain recombines TRBV18 with TRBJ2-1; 11 nucleotides align to TRBD1. This CDR3 spans 16 amino acids. The V and J ends lost 4 bases and 4 bases, in that order; junction bases with no gene match: 6. Per the germline V gene, CDR1 is KGHSH and CDR2 is LQKENI. The CDR3 here is CASSQGQGDLYNEQFF. The CDR3 coding sequence is TGTGCCAGCTCACAGGGACAGGGGGACTTATACAATGAGCAGTTCTTC.

The V gene is TRBV9, the J gene TRBJ2-7, with D possibly TRBD1 on 5 matching bases. V dropped 1 base and J dropped 1 base, with 12 bases sitting between them. Germline CDR1 and CDR2: SGDLS and YYNGEE. The CDR3 has 15 amino acids. CDR3: CASSVQGHVSYEQYF. CDR3 bases: TGTGCCAGCAGCGTACAGGGCCATGTTTCCTACGAGCAGTACTTC. The complete variable domain, with remaining parts taken from reference TRBV9 and TRBJ2-7, reads DSGVTQTPKHLITATGQRVTLRCSPRSGDLSVYWYQQSLDQGLQFLIQYYNGEERAKGNILERFSAQQFPDLHSELNLSSLELGDSALYFCASSVQGHVSYEQYFGPGTRLTVT.

The V call is TRBV11-2, the J call TRBJ1-2; perhaps TRBD1 as D (5 bases). This CDR3 has 15 residues. Trimming removed 2 bases from V and 3 bases from J, with 13 bases in between. In germline, CDR1 is SGHAT, CDR2 FQNNGV. The CDR3 spells CASSLYGGVDYGYTF. The CDR3 coding sequence is TGTGCCAGCAGCTTATATGGGGGGGTGGACTATGGCTACACCTTC.

The table lists this clone with a count of one. The rearrangement links TRBV7-2 to TRBJ2-2; no definite D call. The germline V and J ends were trimmed by 7 bases and 0 bases, with 18 bases remaining between them. This CDR3 contains 17 residues. CDR1 and CDR2 (germline): SGHTA, FQGNSA. CDR3 sequence (DNA): TGTGCCAGCATCCCTTCCGCCCGTTGGGCGAACACCGGGGAGCTGTTTTTT. This codes for CASIPSARWANTGELFF.

The rearrangement joins TRBV5-4 to TRBJ1-6; 10 bases map to TRBD1. The length of the CDR3 is 14 residues. The trim removed 4 bases at V and 8 bases at J, leaving 3 bases unmatched. Germline V lookup: CDR1 SGHNT, CDR2 YYREEE (reference sequence). The CDR3 bases are TGTGCCAGCAGCGGGGACAGGGGTGATTCACCCCTCCACTTT. The encoded protein is CASSGDRGDSPLHF.

Only one count was recorded for this clone. This chain joins TRBV4-1 and TRBJ2-7; D is undetermined. CDR3 length: 11 residues. The ends were cut back, 1 base at V and 6 bases at J, with 4 bases in the middle. Germline CDR1 reads MGHRA; CDR2 reads YSYEKL. CDR3 bases: TGCGCCAGCAGCCAAGGATTCGAGCAGTACTTC. Translating it yields CASSQGFEQYF.

The chain uses TRBV6-4 and TRBJ2-1, with D unresolved. The V end lost 3 bases, the J end lost 4 bases, and 10 bases lay between the germline ends. Per germline, CDR1 MRHNA and CDR2 SNTAGT. The CDR3 is made up of 14 amino acids. The CDR3 reads CASSESTFYNEQFF. The CDR3 DNA reads as TGTGCCAGCAGTGAGTCGACTTTTTACAATGAGCAGTTCTTC.

Only one count was recorded for this clone. The chain links TRBV27 to TRBJ1-1; TRBD1 matches at 10 bases. This CDR3 spans 14 amino acids. Losses at the gene ends were 7 bases for V and 5 bases for J; bases not matched to a gene: 7. The germline V gene has CDR1 MNHEY and CDR2 SMNVEV (reference sequence). The chain's CDR3 is CASKTGGLLTEAFF. The CDR3 DNA reads TGTGCCAGCAAGACAGGGGGCTTGTTAACTGAAGCTTTCTTT.

V usage is TRBV7-9 and J usage is TRBJ1-1; D remains ambiguous. V lost 5 bases, J lost 4 bases, and 8 bases lay in between. Per germline, CDR1 SEHNR and CDR2 FQNEAQ (reference sequence). The CDR3 consists of 12 residues. CDR3 region: CASSPTSTEAFF. CDR3 bases: TGTGCCAGCAGCCCGACAAGCACTGAAGCTTTCTTT.

V gene TRBV18 combines with J gene TRBJ2-5; D gene unclear. V lost 0 bases to trimming and J lost 1 base, with 9 bases between them. The CDR3 is 15 residues long. CDR1 and CDR2 from the germline V gene are KGHSH and LQKENI. The CDR3 region is CASSPPVGTQETQYF. In DNA, the CDR3 is TGTGCCAGCTCACCACCTGTAGGTACCCAAGAGACCCAGTACTTC.

The genes are TRBV10-3 and TRBJ2-5; 7 bases are a match to TRBD1. Looked up from germline, CDR1 is ENHRY and CDR2 is SYGVKD. Losses at the gene ends were 10 bases for V and 1 base for J; bases not matched to a gene: 9. This CDR3 is built from 14 residues. The CDR3 loop reads CATGWDSLQETQYF. The CDR3 nucleotides are TGTGCCACGGGATGGGACAGCCTCCAAGAGACCCAGTACTTC.

This chain links TRBV29-1 with TRBJ2-5, with D unresolved. The CDR3 spans 11 residues. Between the trimmed V and J ends, which lost 6 bases and 9 bases, there was a span of 14 bases. Germline values: CDR1 SQVTM, CDR2 ANQGSEA. The CDR3 sequence: CSVPLAGAQYF. CDR3 DNA: TGCAGCGTGCCCTTGGCTGGGGCCCAGTACTTC.

The chain carries TRBV6-5 and TRBJ2-1, with a weak D call TRBD2 (6 bases). V gave up 2 bases and J gave up 8 bases, with 10 bases separating them. Germline assignment: CDR1 MNHEY and CDR2 SVGAGI. The CDR3 covers 13 residues. The CDR3 loop is CASSYASGYEQFF. The CDR3 nucleotides are TGTGCCAGCAGTTACGCGAGCGGGTATGAGCAGTTCTTC.

The chain is built from TRBV10-3 and TRBJ2-7; D uncertain. The CDR3 length is 11 residues. Germline V CDR1 and CDR2: ENHRY, SYGVKD. Trimming pared 7 bases from V and 3 bases from J, leaving 7 bases between. This chain's CDR3 is CAIIRGYEQYF. DNA of the CDR3: TGTGCCATCATTAGAGGCTACGAGCAGTACTTC.